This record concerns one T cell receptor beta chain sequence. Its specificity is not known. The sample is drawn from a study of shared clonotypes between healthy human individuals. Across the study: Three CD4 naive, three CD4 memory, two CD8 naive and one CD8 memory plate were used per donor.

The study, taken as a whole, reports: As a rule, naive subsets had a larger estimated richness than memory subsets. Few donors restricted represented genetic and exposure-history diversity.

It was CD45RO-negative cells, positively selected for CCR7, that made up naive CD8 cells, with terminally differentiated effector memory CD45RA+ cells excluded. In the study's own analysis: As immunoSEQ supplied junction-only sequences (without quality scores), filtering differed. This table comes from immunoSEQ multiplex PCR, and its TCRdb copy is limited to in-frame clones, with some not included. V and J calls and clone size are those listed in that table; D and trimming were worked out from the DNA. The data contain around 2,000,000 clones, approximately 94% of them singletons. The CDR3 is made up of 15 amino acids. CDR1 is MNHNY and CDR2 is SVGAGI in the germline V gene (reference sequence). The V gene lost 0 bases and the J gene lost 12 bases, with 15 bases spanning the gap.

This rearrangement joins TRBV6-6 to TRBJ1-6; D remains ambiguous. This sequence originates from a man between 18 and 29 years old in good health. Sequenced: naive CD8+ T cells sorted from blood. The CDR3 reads CASSYSGNVGGPLHF. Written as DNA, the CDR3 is TGTGCCAGCAGTTACTCGGGGAACGTTGGTGGACCCCTCCACTTT.